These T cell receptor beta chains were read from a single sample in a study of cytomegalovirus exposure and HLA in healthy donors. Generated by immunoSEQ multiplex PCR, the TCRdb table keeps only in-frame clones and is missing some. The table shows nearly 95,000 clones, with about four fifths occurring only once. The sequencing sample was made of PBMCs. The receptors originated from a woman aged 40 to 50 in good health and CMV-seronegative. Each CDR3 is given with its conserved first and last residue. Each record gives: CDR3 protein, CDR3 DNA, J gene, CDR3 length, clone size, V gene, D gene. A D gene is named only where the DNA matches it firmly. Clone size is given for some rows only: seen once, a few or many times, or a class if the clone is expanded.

CASSSSGGQTYYGYTF,TGTGCCAGCAGTTCGTCCGGGGGACAGACGTACTATGGCTACACCTTC,TRBJ1-2,16,-,TRBV28,TRBD1
CASSLYGSSGNTIYF,TGTGCCAGCAGTTTATATGGCAGCTCTGGAAACACCATATATTTT,TRBJ1-3,15,-,TRBV28,-
CASRVGGKNIQYF,TGTGCCAGCAGAGTGGGGGGAAAAAACATTCAGTACTTC,TRBJ2-4,13,-,TRBV5-4,-
CASSLDGTAEETQYF,TGCGCCAGCAGCTTGGACGGGACAGCGGAAGAGACCCAGTACTTC,TRBJ2-5,15,-,TRBV5-1,TRBD1
CASSSRHRPWGDTEAFF,TGTGCCAGTAGTAGTAGACATCGGCCTTGGGGGGACACTGAAGCTTTCTTT,TRBJ1-1,17,once,TRBV19,-
CASSPKGGFAGELFF,TGTGCCAGCAGCCCAAAGGGAGGGTTCGCCGGGGAGCTGTTTTTT,TRBJ2-2,15,few,TRBV4-2,TRBD2
CASSPPGAHTQYF,TGTGCCAGCAGCCCCCCGGGTGCGCACACGCAGTATTTT,TRBJ2-3,13,few,TRBV6-6,-
CASSPPGTGGQGEQYF,TGTGCCAGCTCCCCCCCCGGGACAGGGGGCCAGGGCGAGCAGTACTTC,TRBJ2-7,16,-,TRBV18,TRBD1
CSVEETGFGYGYTF,TGCAGCGTTGAAGAGACAGGGTTTGGGTATGGCTACACCTTC,TRBJ1-2,14,medium-sized,TRBV29-1,TRBD1
CASSDRTAYNSPLHF,TGTGCCAGCTCGGACAGGACAGCTTATAATTCACCCCTCCACTTT,TRBJ1-6,15,-,TRBV27,TRBD1
CATSRGDRENEKLFF,TGTGCCACCAGCAGAGGAGACAGGGAAAATGAAAAACTGTTTTTT,TRBJ1-4,15,once,TRBV15,TRBD1
CASSGSLNTEAFF,TGTGCCAGTAGTGGCTCCCTGAACACTGAAGCTTTCTTT,TRBJ1-1,13,-,TRBV19,-
CASSTGGPNSPLHF,TGTGCCAGCAGTACAGGGGGCCCAAATTCACCCCTCCACTTT,TRBJ1-6,14,-,TRBV6-5,TRBD1
CASSATSGGHYEQYF,TGTGCCAGCAGCGCCACTAGCGGGGGGCACTACGAGCAGTACTTC,TRBJ2-7,15,-,TRBV7-2,TRBD2
CASSEEWGNTIYF,TGTGCCAGCAGTGAGGAGTGGGGAAACACCATATATTTT,TRBJ1-3,13,-,TRBV25-1,-
CSVEGAGETQYF,TGCAGCGTTGAGGGGGCTGGAGAGACCCAGTACTTC,TRBJ2-5,12,few,TRBV29-1,-
CASSSKGGTSGGVLRNEQFF,TGTGCCAGCAGCTCCAAGGGAGGGACTAGCGGGGGCGTATTACGGAATGAGCAGTTCTTC,TRBJ2-1,20,-,TRBV27,TRBD2
CASSASGGGPRETQYF,TGTGCCAGCAGTGCAAGCGGGGGGGGCCCTCGGGAGACCCAGTACTTC,TRBJ2-5,16,-,TRBV25-1,TRBD2
CASSFGGNIQYF,TGTGCCAGCAGCTTTGGCGGAAACATTCAGTACTTC,TRBJ2-4,12,-,TRBV7-2,-
CASSGQFLTEAFF,TGTGCCAGCTCTGGACAGTTTTTGACTGAAGCTTTCTTT,TRBJ1-1,13,few,TRBV6-5,-
CASSPAGGQLYEQYF,TGCGCCAGCAGTCCCGCGGGGGGACAGTTATACGAGCAGTACTTC,TRBJ2-7,15,-,TRBV23-1,-
CASSPTQGQDYNEQFF,TGTGCCAGCAGCCCCACCCAGGGACAGGACTACAATGAGCAGTTCTTC,TRBJ2-1,16,-,TRBV9,TRBD1
CASRRQKETQYF,TGTGCCAGCAGGCGGCAGAAAGAGACCCAGTACTTC,TRBJ2-5,12,once,TRBV5-6,-
CASSQDYGAGNTIYF,TGCGCCAGCAGTCAAGATTACGGGGCTGGAAACACCATATATTTT,TRBJ1-3,15,-,TRBV4-3,-
CASSRDGGGATDTGELFF,TGCGCCAGCAGCAGGGACGGCGGGGGGGCCACGGACACCGGGGAGCTGTTTTTT,TRBJ2-2,18,-,TRBV5-1,TRBD2
CASSSGSHSGANVLTF,TGTGCCAGCAGCTCCGGGAGCCACTCTGGGGCCAACGTCCTGACTTTC,TRBJ2-6,16,-,TRBV28,-
CASSPRTGKGTEAFF,TGTGCCAGCAGCCCTCGGACAGGGAAGGGCACTGAAGCTTTCTTT,TRBJ1-1,15,-,TRBV7-2,TRBD1
CASRRVGNNEQFF,TGTGCCAGCCGCAGGGTGGGAAACAATGAGCAGTTCTTC,TRBJ2-1,13,-,TRBV7-6,-
CASSQAGGYNQPQHF,TGCGCCAGCAGCCAAGCAGGGGGCTACAATCAGCCCCAGCATTTT,TRBJ1-5,15,few,TRBV4-3,TRBD1
CASSWRANTEAFF,TGTGCCAGCAGTTGGAGGGCGAACACTGAAGCTTTCTTT,TRBJ1-1,13,-,TRBV27,-
CASSLGQNTEAFF,TGTGCCAGCAGCTTAGGACAAAACACTGAAGCTTTCTTT,TRBJ1-1,13,-,TRBV11-2,-
CASSFRQGTYSNQPQHF,TGTGCCAGCAGCTTTCGACAGGGGACATATAGCAATCAGCCCCAGCATTTT,TRBJ1-5,17,-,TRBV5-6,TRBD1
CASSRQGGPQETQYF,TGCGCCAGCAGCCGGCAGGGGGGTCCTCAAGAGACCCAGTACTTC,TRBJ2-5,15,-,TRBV4-3,-
CASSQERGNQPQHF,TGCGCCAGCAGCCAAGAGCGAGGCAATCAGCCCCAGCATTTT,TRBJ1-5,14,few,TRBV4-3,-
CASSGAGPSYEQYF,TGTGCCAGTAGTGGTGCAGGGCCTTCCTACGAGCAGTACTTC,TRBJ2-7,14,few,TRBV19,-
CASSPQGPFAFF,TGTGCCAGCAGTCCACAGGGTCCTTTTGCTTTCTTT,TRBJ1-1,12,-,TRBV28,-
CAISSGQGLGTEAFF,TGTGCCATCAGTTCGGGGCAGGGGTTAGGGACTGAAGCTTTCTTT,TRBJ1-1,15,-,TRBV10-3,-
CASTGYNSPLHF,TGTGCCAGCACGGGGTATAATTCACCCCTCCACTTT,TRBJ1-6,12,few,TRBV6-6,-
CASSKVLGHQRETQYF,TGTGCCAGCAGCAAAGTACTGGGACACCAGCGAGAGACCCAGTACTTC,TRBJ2-5,16,-,TRBV11-1,-
CATKPRPDRDEKLFF,TGTGCCACCAAACCAAGACCGGACAGAGATGAAAAACTGTTTTTT,TRBJ1-4,15,-,TRBV19,-
CASRPGTGGPYEQYF,TGTGCCAGCAGACCCGGGACAGGGGGCCCCTACGAGCAGTACTTC,TRBJ2-7,15,-,TRBV28,TRBD1
CASTRRDRGSYEQYF,TGTGCCAGCACAAGGCGCGACAGGGGATCCTACGAGCAGTACTTC,TRBJ2-7,15,-,TRBV6-1,TRBD1
CASSENTDTQYF,TGCGCCAGCAGCGAGAACACAGATACGCAGTATTTT,TRBJ2-3,12,-,TRBV5-1,-
CSVIQVGETQYF,TGCAGCGTTATACAGGTCGGTGAGACCCAGTACTTC,TRBJ2-5,12,-,TRBV29-1,-
CASSVTGKSPLHF,TGTGCCAGCAGCGTAACAGGGAAATCACCCCTCCACTTT,TRBJ1-6,13,-,TRBV5-6,-
CASRDDRDDYEQYF,TGTGCCAGCAGGGATGACAGGGATGACTACGAGCAGTACTTC,TRBJ2-7,14,once,TRBV28,TRBD1
CASSLGGGTTNEKLFF,TGCGCCAGCAGCTTGGGGGGCGGGACAACTAATGAAAAACTGTTTTTT,TRBJ1-4,16,-,TRBV5-1,-